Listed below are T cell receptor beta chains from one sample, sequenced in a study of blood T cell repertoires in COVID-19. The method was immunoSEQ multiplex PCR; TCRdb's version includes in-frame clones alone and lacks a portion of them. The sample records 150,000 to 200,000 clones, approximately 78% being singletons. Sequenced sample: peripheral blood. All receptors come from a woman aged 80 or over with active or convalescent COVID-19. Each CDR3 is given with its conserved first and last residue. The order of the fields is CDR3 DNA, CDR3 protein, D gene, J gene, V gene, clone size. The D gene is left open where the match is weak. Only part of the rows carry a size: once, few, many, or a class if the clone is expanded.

CDR3nt: TGTGCCAGCAGTTTAGTCCCCCTCGCCGGGGAGCTGTTTTTT
CDR3aa: CASSLVPLAGELFF
d_gene: NA
j_gene: TRBJ2-2
v_gene: TRBV27
abundance: few

CDR3nt: TGCGCCAGCAGCCAAGAGGTCGTAGGGGGCCGGGGACAAGCTTTCTTT
CDR3aa: CASSQEVVGGRGQAFF
d_gene: TRBD1
j_gene: TRBJ1-1
v_gene: TRBV4-1
abundance: NA

CDR3nt: TGTGCCAGCAGCTCCCTCATGCGAACAGGGGCTAACTATGGCTACACCTTC
CDR3aa: CASSSLMRTGANYGYTF
d_gene: TRBD1
j_gene: TRBJ1-2
v_gene: TRBV7-6
abundance: NA

CDR3nt: TGTGCCAGCAGCCATGCTAGGGGGGGGACCGGGGAGCTGTTTTTT
CDR3aa: CASSHARGGTGELFF
d_gene: NA
j_gene: TRBJ2-2
v_gene: TRBV3-1/TRBV3-2
abundance: NA

CDR3nt: TGTGCCAGTAGTATTCTAGCCCTGACATACAATGAGCAGTTCTTC
CDR3aa: CASSILALTYNEQFF
d_gene: NA
j_gene: TRBJ2-1
v_gene: TRBV19
abundance: NA

CDR3nt: TGCGCCAGCAGTGGCGGGGGGGCTTGGGAGCAGTTCTTC
CDR3aa: CASSGGGAWEQFF
d_gene: TRBD2
j_gene: TRBJ2-1
v_gene: TRBV5-1
abundance: NA

CDR3nt: TGTGCCACCAGTGGGGGGCCGAGAGGCACAGATACGCAGTATTTT
CDR3aa: CATSGGPRGTDTQYF
d_gene: NA
j_gene: TRBJ2-3
v_gene: TRBV24-1
abundance: few

CDR3nt: TGCGCCAGCAGCCAGCGGGGGAATTCACCCCTCCACTTT
CDR3aa: CASSQRGNSPLHF
d_gene: NA
j_gene: TRBJ1-6
v_gene: TRBV5-1
abundance: NA

CDR3nt: TGTGCTAGTGGTTTCAGCGGGAGCTCTGGAAACACCATATATTTT
CDR3aa: CASGFSGSSGNTIYF
d_gene: NA
j_gene: TRBJ1-3
v_gene: TRBV12-5
abundance: NA

CDR3nt: TGTGCCAGCAGTGCTGCTAGCGGGGGGGAGGGTGAGCAGTTCTTC
CDR3aa: CASSAASGGEGEQFF
d_gene: TRBD2
j_gene: TRBJ2-1
v_gene: TRBV2
abundance: NA

CDR3nt: TGTGCCAGCAGTTTATCCAACTCTCAGGGGCCCCAGGGCTACACCTTC
CDR3aa: CASSLSNSQGPQGYTF
d_gene: NA
j_gene: TRBJ1-2
v_gene: TRBV28
abundance: NA

CDR3nt: TGCGCCAGCAGCTTGGTTCAGGGGGCCGGTGAAAAACTGTTTTTT
CDR3aa: CASSLVQGAGEKLFF
d_gene: TRBD1
j_gene: TRBJ1-4
v_gene: TRBV5-1
abundance: NA

CDR3nt: TGTGCCAGCAGCTTGGAGAGGACTAGCGGGGTAGCGGTGCGGACCCAGTACTTC
CDR3aa: CASSLERTSGVAVRTQYF
d_gene: TRBD2
j_gene: TRBJ2-5
v_gene: TRBV7-8
abundance: NA

CDR3nt: TGCGCCAGCAGCGTACAGGGGCACTATGGCTACACCTTC
CDR3aa: CASSVQGHYGYTF
d_gene: TRBD1
j_gene: TRBJ1-2
v_gene: TRBV5-1
abundance: NA

CDR3nt: TGTGCCAGCAGCTCGGACAGGGGGCGGGGTGGCTACACCTTC
CDR3aa: CASSSDRGRGGYTF
d_gene: TRBD1
j_gene: TRBJ1-2
v_gene: TRBV11-2
abundance: NA

CDR3nt: TGTGCCAGCACGTCCAGCAGGGATCCTAGCTCCTATAATTCACCCCTCCACTTT
CDR3aa: CASTSSRDPSSYNSPLHF
d_gene: NA
j_gene: TRBJ1-6
v_gene: TRBV28
abundance: few